The clone carrying this T cell receptor beta chain was recorded once. The sample comes from a study of CD8+ T cells in alopecia areata. cDNA prepared by RNA extraction and subsequent reverse transcription served as the template for sequencing. Produced via immunoSEQ multiplex PCR; TCRdb's table is partial and in-frame only. The sample has about 140,000 clones; roughly 50% are singletons. This clonotype originated in a human donor in good health. The sequenced sample was CD4+ T cells sorted from blood.

The CDR3 region has the DNA TGTGCCAGCAGCCAAAGAACTTACGAGCAGTACTTC. Translation gives CASSQRTYEQYF. This sequence joins TRBV4-2 and TRBJ2-7; D call uncertain. Germline V CDR1 and CDR2: LGHNA, YNFKEQ. The CDR3 contains 12 residues. V was pared by 2 bases and J by 4 bases, with 6 bases between.